The 7 T cell receptor beta chains presented below share a single source sample, sequenced in a study of blood T cell repertoires in COVID-19. Libraries were prepared by immunoSEQ multiplex PCR; TCRdb keeps only in-frame clonotypes and omits some of them. The table lists 65,000 to 70,000 clones, over 65% of them singletons. The sample comprised peripheral blood. These receptors all stem from a human donor in a cohort sampled during active COVID-19.

The chain has TRBV7-8 and TRBJ2-4; 11 nucleotides match TRBD2. Per germline, CDR1 SGHVS and CDR2 FQNEAQ. This CDR3 is built from 14 residues. V lost 3 bases, J lost 8 bases, and 3 bases stayed unmatched. The CDR3 region is CASSFKTSGDIQYF. The CDR3 coding sequence is TGTGCCAGCAGCTTCAAGACTAGCGGGGACATTCAGTACTTC.

The V and J genes are TRBV7-9 and TRBJ2-5; TRBD2 aligns across 11 bases. After removal of 1 base from V and 0 bases from J, the junction contained 7 bases not matched to a gene. Germline V gene sequence: CDR1 SEHNR, CDR2 FQNEAQ (reference sequence). This CDR3 spans 18 amino acids. DNA of the CDR3: TGTGCCAGCAGCTTAGTCCTAGCGGGGGGCCCGTACCAAGAGACCCAGTACTTC. Amino acids: CASSLVLAGGPYQETQYF.

The V call is TRBV19, the J call TRBJ2-5; 7 nucleotides match TRBD1. CDR1 is LNHDA, CDR2 SQIVND, per germline (reference sequence). The V gene end was trimmed by 7 bases and the J gene end by 0 bases; junction bases not matched to a gene: 8. The length of the CDR3 is 15 residues. The CDR3 sequence: CASKGGRGNQETQYF. DNA for the CDR3: TGTGCCAGTAAAGGCGGCAGGGGGAACCAAGAGACCCAGTACTTC.

The chain combines TRBV15 with TRBJ2-6, with TRBD2 as a possible D gene (6 bases). This CDR3 contains 16 residues. CDR1 LNHNV and CDR2 YYDKDF come from the germline V gene (reference sequence). The V end lost 5 bases, the J end lost 1 base, and 12 bases lay between the germline ends. The CDR3 spells CATSGRGRSGANVLTF. The CDR3 DNA reads TGTGCCACCAGCGGCCGAGGGAGGTCTGGGGCCAACGTCCTGACTTTC.

V usage is TRBV5-4 and J usage is TRBJ2-1, with 11 nucleotides matching TRBD2. Germline CDR1 is SGHNT and CDR2 is YYREEE (reference sequence). The CDR3 runs 12 residues. V lost 4 bases to trimming and J lost 12 bases; unmatched junction nucleotides: 3. The CDR3 protein is CASSQGLAVQFF. The DNA for the CDR3 is TGTGCCAGCAGCCAGGGACTAGCGGTGCAGTTCTTC. Variable domain in full (rest from reference TRBV5-4 and TRBJ2-1): ETGVTQSPTHLIKTRGQQVTLRCSSQSGHNTVSWYQQALGQGPQFIFQYYREEENGRGNFPPRFSGLQFPNYSSELNVNALELDDSALYLCASSQGLAVQFFGPGTRLTVL.

This clone was observed a handful of times. This chain uses TRBV7-9 with TRBJ2-2; 9 nucleotides align to TRBD2. V trimming: 5 bases; J trimming: 6 bases; junction bases outside the gene matches: 10. CDR3 length equals 16 residues. Germline-derived CDR1 and CDR2 are SEHNR and FQNEAQ (reference sequence). The CDR3 region has the DNA TGTGCCAGCAGCCCCTGGAATAGCGGGGGTGCCGGGGAGCTGTTTTTT. Its translation: CASSPWNSGGAGELFF.

This chain connects TRBV28 to TRBJ2-2, with 8 bases that match TRBD1. With V trimmed by 10 bases and J by 7 bases, 11 bases remained unmatched. Germline-derived CDR1 and CDR2 are MDHEN and SYDVKM. CDR3 length: 14 residues. Written as DNA, the CDR3 is TGTGCCACCAACCCAGGGGGCGCTTTCGGGGAGCTGTTTTTT. Protein: CATNPGGAFGELFF.